Presented here are 19 T cell receptor beta chains from one specimen sequenced in a study of CD8 T cells in ankylosing spondylitis. One entry per CDR3 protein, called by TCRdb with MiXCR from the 5' RACE reads. The profile shows about 88,000 distinct CDR3 sequences, around 25% of them singletons. Sequenced: blood, either unsorted or a sorted T cell fraction (not recorded which). The source is a male donor with ankylosing spondylitis or in good health (not recorded which).

This clonotype was seen a few times. The chain couples TRBV20-1 to TRBJ2-2; D is possibly TRBD2 (6 bases). Trimming took off 1 base at V and 6 bases at J, with 9 bases between the two ends. This CDR3 region has 13 residues. CDR1 and CDR2 from the germline V gene are DFQATT and SNEGSKA (reference sequence). CDR3 bases: TGCAGTGCTAGAGTCGCTAGCGCCGGGGAGCTGTTTTTT. It encodes CSARVASAGELFF.

V gene TRBV29-1 combines with J gene TRBJ1-1; TRBD1 might be the D (5 bases). CDR1 and CDR2 (germline): SQVTM, ANQGSEA. The CDR3 contains 12 residues. V lost 6 bases, J lost 0 bases, and 8 bases lay in between. CDR3 nucleotide sequence: TGCAGCGTCGCGACAGTGAACACTGAAGCTTTCTTT. Encoded protein: CSVATVNTEAFF.

This clonotype turned up a few times. This sequence joins TRBV9 and TRBJ1-1; D unclear. In germline, CDR1 is SGDLS, CDR2 YYNGEE. CDR3 length: 13 residues. V was clipped by 2 bases and J by 7 bases, with 12 bases between them. The CDR3 spells CASSVGPYYEAFF. The CDR3 DNA sequence: TGTGCCAGCAGCGTTGGGCCTTACTATGAAGCTTTCTTT.

The sample holds a few counts of this clonotype. This sequence joins TRBV5-1 and TRBJ1-5; TRBD1 is a possible D gene (5 bases). Germline V lookup: CDR1 SGHRS, CDR2 YFSETQ. The CDR3 loop spans 14 amino acids. The V gene lost 0 bases and the J gene lost 5 bases, with 9 bases spanning the gap. The CDR3 here is CASSLAGGDQPQHF. The CDR3, as DNA: TGCGCCAGCAGCTTGGCCGGGGGGGATCAGCCCCAGCATTTT.

The sample holds a few counts of this clonotype. The V call is TRBV7-9, the J call TRBJ2-3; D remains ambiguous. CDR1 is SEHNR, CDR2 FQNEAQ, per germline (reference sequence). The CDR3 has 14 amino acids. The V gene lost 3 bases and the J gene lost 0 bases, with 7 bases spanning the gap. CDR3 amino acids: CASSFVSSTDTQYF. CDR3 sequence (DNA): TGTGCCAGCAGCTTCGTCTCTAGCACAGATACGCAGTATTTT. The full variable domain, completed using reference TRBV7-9 and TRBJ2-3, is DTGVSQNPRHKITKRGQNVTFRCDPISEHNRLYWYRQTLGQGPEFLTYFQNEAQLEKSRLLSDRFSAERPKGSFSTLEIQRTEQGDSAMYLCASSFVSSTDTQYFGPGTRLTVL.

The chain employs TRBV10-3 and TRBJ1-4, with TRBD1 as a possible D gene (6 bases). Trimming removed 0 bases at V and 6 bases at J, with 11 bases between. Germline loops: CDR1 ENHRY, CDR2 SYGVKD. The CDR3 runs to 15 residues. CDR3 DNA sequence: TGTGCCATCAGTGAGTCACAGGGACCTCATGAAAAACTGTTTTTT. This codes for CAISESQGPHEKLFF.

The rearrangement joins TRBV6-1 to TRBJ1-5; D not resolved. The CDR3 is 12 amino acids. The germline V and J ends were trimmed by 5 bases and 9 bases, with 11 bases remaining between them. Per germline, CDR1 MNHNS and CDR2 SASEGT. The CDR3 sequence: CASSNEKGPQHF. Written as DNA, the CDR3 is TGTGCCAGCAGTAATGAAAAAGGGCCCCAGCATTTT.

The gene calls are TRBV20-1 and TRBJ2-7; D assignment may be TRBD1 or TRBD2 (5 bases each). The V and J ends lost 3 bases and 5 bases respectively, with 20 bases between them. The CDR3 loop spans 15 amino acids. Germline-derived CDR1 and CDR2 are DFQATT and SNEGSKA (reference sequence). CDR3 nucleotides: TGCAGTGCTAGGGGACCACGACGAAGACTAAACGAGCAGTACTTC. Its protein is CSARGPRRRLNEQYF.

This clonotype was counted many times. The genes are TRBV20-1 and TRBJ2-1; D call uncertain. CDR1 and CDR2 from the germline V gene are DFQATT and SNEGSKA (reference sequence). The CDR3 covers 13 residues. V lost 2 bases, J lost 3 bases, and 8 bases lay in between. CDR3 DNA sequence: TGCAGTGCTAGACCGTCAGACTACAATGAGCAGTTCTTC. Encoded protein: CSARPSDYNEQFF.

There are a few counts of this clonotype. The genes are TRBV11-1 and TRBJ1-6; 7 nucleotides align to TRBD1. This CDR3 has 21 amino acids. Germline V gene sequence: CDR1 SGHAT, CDR2 FQDESV (reference sequence). V lost 1 base, J lost 8 bases, and 23 bases stayed unmatched. In DNA form, the CDR3 reads TGTGCCAGCAGCTTAGGGCCCGGCGGGACAGCGGCCAGTTTCCGTGATTCACCCCTCCACTTT. As protein: CASSLGPGGTAASFRDSPLHF.

This sequence joins TRBV20-1 and TRBJ1-1, with D uncertain. Trimming took off 0 bases at V and 8 bases at J, with 13 bases between the two ends. Germline CDR1 and CDR2: DFQATT and SNEGSKA (reference sequence). This CDR3 region has 13 residues. CDR3 sequence: CSARDGKYREAFF. CDR3 coding DNA: TGCAGTGCTAGAGATGGGAAATACCGGGAAGCTTTCTTT.

The rearrangement uses TRBV11-2 and TRBJ1-1, with D perhaps TRBD1 (6 bases). CDR3 length equals 18 residues. V was shortened by 4 bases and J by 0 bases, with 21 bases between the two germline ends. Germline V lookup: CDR1 SGHAT, CDR2 FQNNGV. DNA for the CDR3: TGTGCCAGCAGCTCCAGGACCCTTTTTGGGGACATGAACACTGAAGCTTTCTTT. Its protein product is CASSSRTLFGDMNTEAFF.

The sample holds a few counts of this clonotype. The chain uses TRBV15 and TRBJ1-5; no reliable D call. The germline CDR1 and CDR2 sequences are LNHNV and YYDKDF (reference sequence). This CDR3 contains 13 residues. V dropped 0 bases and J dropped 6 bases, with 6 bases sitting between them. The CDR3: CATSRDRGQPQHF. CDR3 DNA sequence: TGTGCCACCAGCAGAGACCGGGGTCAGCCCCAGCATTTT.

CDR3 residues: CAIGPENIQYF. As DNA, the CDR3 is TGTGCCATTGGCCCCGAAAACATTCAGTACTTC. V gene TRBV5-4 combines with J gene TRBJ2-4; no clear D gene. The V and J ends lost 9 bases and 5 bases respectively, with 9 bases between them. From germline, CDR1 is SGHNT and CDR2 YYREEE (reference sequence). The CDR3 loop spans 11 amino acids.

The gene calls are TRBV5-5 and TRBJ2-1; no clear D. V was pared by 1 base and J by 5 bases, with 10 bases between. CDR3 length: 14 residues. Germline-derived CDR1 and CDR2 are SGHKS and YYEKEE (reference sequence). CDR3 protein: CASSLWAVHNEQFF. The DNA for the CDR3 is TGTGCCAGCAGCTTGTGGGCAGTTCACAATGAGCAGTTCTTC.

V usage is TRBV20-1 and J usage is TRBJ2-1; a possible D gene is TRBD1 (6 bases). The CDR3 is 15 amino acids. CDR1 DFQATT and CDR2 SNEGSKA come from the germline V gene (reference sequence). Trimming removed 5 bases at V and 10 bases at J, with 24 bases between. CDR3 nucleotides: TGCAGTGCTCCCCAACTGACAGGTCAGGTTCCCGAGCAGTTCTTC. Translated: CSAPQLTGQVPEQFF.

This chain links TRBV11-2 with TRBJ1-1, with a possible D match to TRBD1 (6 bases). Germline V lookup: CDR1 SGHAT, CDR2 FQNNGV. The CDR3 is 14 amino acids. V dropped 6 bases and J dropped 1 base, with 12 bases sitting between them. CDR3: CASSLFRGNTEAFF. CDR3 nucleotide sequence: TGTGCCAGCAGTCTTTTCAGGGGGAACACTGAAGCTTTCTTT.

This chain links TRBV18 with TRBJ2-5; D possibly corresponds to TRBD2 (6 bases). The V end lost 5 bases, the J end lost 4 bases, and 17 bases lay between the germline ends. Germline loops: CDR1 KGHSH, CDR2 LQKENI. CDR3 length equals 15 residues. This chain's CDR3 is CASSLSGEGRETQYF. In DNA form, the CDR3 reads TGTGCCAGCTCATTATCGGGAGAGGGGCGAGAGACCCAGTACTTC. Drawing the rest from reference TRBV18 and TRBJ2-5, the complete variable domain is NAGVMQNPRHLVRRRGQEARLRCSPMKGHSHVYWYRQLPEEGLKFMVYLQKENIIDESGMPKERFSAEFPKEGPSILRIQQVVRGDSAAYFCASSLSGEGRETQYFGPGTRLLVL.

The chain has TRBV11-2 and TRBJ2-7, with 10 bases matching TRBD1. The CDR3 has 13 residues. Germline CDR1 and CDR2: SGHAT and FQNNGV. V shed 5 bases, J shed 4 bases, and the junction held 2 bases outside the gene matches. DNA of the CDR3: TGTGCCAGCAGCCCGGGACAGGGGTACGAGCAGTACGTC. Translated: CASSPGQGYEQYV.